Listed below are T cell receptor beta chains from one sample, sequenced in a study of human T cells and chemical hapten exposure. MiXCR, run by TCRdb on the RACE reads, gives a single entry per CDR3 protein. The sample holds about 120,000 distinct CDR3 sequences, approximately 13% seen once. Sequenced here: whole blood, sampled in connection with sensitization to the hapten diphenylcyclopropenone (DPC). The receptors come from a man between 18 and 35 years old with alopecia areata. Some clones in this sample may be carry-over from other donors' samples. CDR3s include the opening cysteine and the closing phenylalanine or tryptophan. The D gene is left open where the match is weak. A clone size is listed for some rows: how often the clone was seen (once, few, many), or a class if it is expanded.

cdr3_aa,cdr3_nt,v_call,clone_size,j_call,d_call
CASSRANRGVVAKNIQYF,TGTGCCAGCAGCCGGGCGAACAGGGGTGTTGTGGCCAAAAACATTCAGTACTTC,TRBV11-2,many,TRBJ2-4,TRBD1
CASSTGMANQETQYF,TGTGCCAGCAGCACAGGGATGGCAAACCAAGAGACCCAGTACTTC,TRBV11-2,-,TRBJ2-5,-
CASSKVGGRATSFTDTQYF,TGTGCCAGCAGCAAAGTCGGGGGGCGCGCGACGTCCTTCACAGATACGCAGTATTTT,TRBV7-9,once,TRBJ2-3,-
CSARVTTTYNSPLHF,TGCAGTGCTAGAGTTACGACTACCTATAATTCACCCCTCCACTTT,TRBV20-1,-,TRBJ1-6,-
CSGRGVTGELFF,TGCAGCGGAAGGGGTGTGACCGGGGAGCTGTTTTTT,TRBV29-1,-,TRBJ2-2,-
CASSFGGLGETQYF,TGTGCCAGCAGCTTCGGGGGGCTCGGAGAGACCCAGTACTTC,TRBV7-8,-,TRBJ2-5,-
CASSSGPGQGPYGYTF,TGTGCCAGCAGCTCGGGACCGGGACAGGGTCCCTATGGCTACACCTTC,TRBV7-3,few,TRBJ1-2,TRBD1
CSVGGGLNEKLFF,TGCAGCGTTGGAGGGGGGCTTAATGAAAAACTGTTTTTT,TRBV29-1,few,TRBJ1-4,-
CSTYRDRATEAFF,TGCAGTACCTACCGGGACAGGGCTACTGAAGCTTTCTTT,TRBV20-1,many,TRBJ1-1,TRBD1
CASSPVVANEKLFF,TGTGCCAGCTCACCAGTGGTGGCTAATGAAAAACTGTTTTTT,TRBV18,-,TRBJ1-4,-
CASSSIGNTEAFF,TGTGCCAGCAGTTCCATCGGTAACACTGAAGCTTTCTTT,TRBV6-5,-,TRBJ1-1,-
CASSLIGDRLYNEQFF,TGTGCCAGCAGCTTAATCGGGGACAGACTTTACAATGAGCAGTTCTTC,TRBV11-2,-,TRBJ2-1,TRBD1
CASSQRLTRDRDQETQYF,TGCGCCAGCAGCCAGAGACTTACCCGGGACAGGGACCAAGAGACCCAGTACTTC,TRBV4-3,-,TRBJ2-5,TRBD1
CASSIGGSLYEQYF,TGTGCCAGCAGTATCGGGGGCAGTCTCTACGAGCAGTACTTC,TRBV6-1,few,TRBJ2-7,-
CASRLGGPNTIYF,TGTGCCAGCAGACTAGGTGGGCCAAACACCATATATTTT,TRBV6-1,few,TRBJ1-3,-
CASSSRLPSTDTQYF,TGTGCCAGCAGTAGCCGACTACCTAGCACAGATACGCAGTATTTT,TRBV6-2/TRBV6-3,many,TRBJ2-3,-
CASSPPDRTGYEQYF,TGTGCCAGCAGCCCACCGGACAGGACCGGCTACGAGCAGTACTTC,TRBV11-2,many,TRBJ2-7,TRBD1
CASSHSDPIYERELFF,TGTGCCAGCAGCCACTCGGACCCTATCTACGAGAGGGAGCTGTTTTTT,TRBV11-2,few,TRBJ2-2,-
CASSNTGGSGANVLTF,TGTGCCAGCAGCAATACAGGGGGCTCTGGGGCCAACGTCCTGACTTTC,TRBV11-1,-,TRBJ2-6,TRBD1
CASSYDEDRGSYGYTF,TGTGCCAGCAGTTACGACGAGGACAGGGGAAGCTATGGCTACACCTTC,TRBV6-5,few,TRBJ1-2,TRBD1
CSVKVSPEPLYNEQFF,TGCAGTGTAAAAGTATCGCCGGAGCCACTTTACAATGAGCAGTTCTTC,TRBV20-1,-,TRBJ2-1,-
CASSTILTGTRTEAFF,TGTGCCAGCAGCACCATTTTGACAGGGACAAGGACTGAAGCTTTCTTT,TRBV9,few,TRBJ1-1,TRBD1
CASSEPGLGNTIYF,TGCGCCAGCAGTGAGCCGGGCCTCGGAAACACCATATATTTT,TRBV10-2,-,TRBJ1-3,-
CSARSNVQGSTDTQYF,TGCAGTGCTAGGAGTAACGTACAGGGTAGCACAGATACGCAGTATTTT,TRBV20-1,-,TRBJ2-3,-
CASSSTRGEQFF,TGTGCCAGCAGCTCCACAAGGGGTGAGCAGTTCTTC,TRBV7-3,few,TRBJ2-1,-
CSVTRTGQYNEQFF,TGCAGCGTCACGAGAACGGGACAGTACAATGAGCAGTTCTTC,TRBV29-1,-,TRBJ2-1,TRBD1
CASRDRSSSYEQYF,TGTGCCAGCAGAGACAGGTCAAGCTCCTACGAGCAGTACTTC,TRBV6-1,-,TRBJ2-7,-
CSAQLRDEDTQYF,TGCAGCGCCCAGCTAAGGGATGAAGATACGCAGTATTTT,TRBV29-1,-,TRBJ2-3,-
CASSPVGWGGRNEQFF,TGCGCCAGCAGCCCAGTTGGGTGGGGGGGCAGGAATGAGCAGTTCTTC,TRBV4-3,few,TRBJ2-1,-
CASSLETGALYEQYF,TGCGCCAGCAGCTTGGAGACAGGAGCCCTCTACGAGCAGTACTTC,TRBV5-1,few,TRBJ2-7,-
CASSLAKGDTQYF,TGTGCCAGCAGCTTAGCGAAGGGAGATACGCAGTATTTT,TRBV7-2,few,TRBJ2-3,-
CASSPQAGETDTQYF,TGTGCCAGCAGCCCCCAGGCGGGGGAGACAGATACGCAGTATTTT,TRBV7-2,-,TRBJ2-3,TRBD2
CASSSRDRYAYEQYF,TGTGCCAGCAGCTCCCGGGACAGGTATGCCTACGAGCAGTACTTC,TRBV11-2,few,TRBJ2-7,TRBD1
CASSQRQGAKNIQYF,TGTGCCAGCAGCCAAAGACAGGGGGCCAAAAACATTCAGTACTTC,TRBV3-1,few,TRBJ2-4,TRBD1
CASSLALWVNTF,TGTGCCAGCAGTTTAGCGCTCTGGGTTAACACCTTC,TRBV12-3/TRBV12-4,-,TRBJ1-2,-
CASSYTGQYNQPQHF,TGTGCCAGCAGTTATACGGGACAGTACAATCAGCCCCAGCATTTT,TRBV6-2/TRBV6-3,-,TRBJ1-5,TRBD1
CASNRGVNTGELFF,TGTGCCAGCAACCGAGGGGTGAACACCGGGGAGCTGTTTTTT,TRBV6-5,-,TRBJ2-2,-
CASSLQRGTDTQYF,TGTGCCAGCAGCTTACAAAGGGGTACAGATACGCAGTATTTT,TRBV7-2,few,TRBJ2-3,-
CASSLIPGTMGEETQYF,TGTGCCAGCAGCTTAATCCCGGGGACGATGGGGGAAGAGACCCAGTACTTC,TRBV11-2,-,TRBJ2-5,-
CASSIRGSNYGYTF,TGTGCCAGTAGTATAAGGGGCAGCAACTATGGCTACACCTTC,TRBV19,-,TRBJ1-2,-
CATRGGTSGGPYNEQFF,TGTGCCACCAGGGGAGGGACTAGCGGGGGGCCCTACAATGAGCAGTTCTTC,TRBV24-1,-,TRBJ2-1,TRBD2
CASSWTGWGTEAFF,TGCGCCAGCAGCTGGACAGGATGGGGCACTGAAGCTTTCTTT,TRBV5-1,few,TRBJ1-1,TRBD1
CASSFGGLYEQYF,TGTGCCAGCAGTTTTGGCGGGCTCTACGAGCAGTACTTC,TRBV27,few,TRBJ2-7,-
CASSQMQGADTQYF,TGTGCCAGCAGCCAAATGCAGGGCGCAGATACGCAGTATTTT,TRBV3-1,few,TRBJ2-3,-
CASSPGGDNTGELFF,TGTGCCAGCAGCCCTGGGGGGGATAACACCGGGGAGCTGTTTTTT,TRBV9,-,TRBJ2-2,TRBD2
CASSYARAGEETQYF,TGTGCCAGCAGTTACGCCAGGGCAGGGGAAGAGACCCAGTACTTC,TRBV6-5,-,TRBJ2-5,-
CASTKTDTDTQYF,TGTGCCAGCACCAAGACGGACACAGATACGCAGTATTTT,TRBV6-6,few,TRBJ2-3,-
CASSNSNYGYTF,TGTGCCAGCAGTAACAGTAACTATGGCTACACCTTC,TRBV12-3/TRBV12-4,-,TRBJ1-2,-
CASSQKPGEAFF,TGCGCCAGCAGCCAAAAGCCGGGTGAAGCTTTCTTT,TRBV4-3,once,TRBJ1-1,-
CASSPRRISGNTIYF,TGTGCCAGCAGCCCCCGCAGGATCTCTGGAAACACCATATATTTT,TRBV7-2,-,TRBJ1-3,-
CASSLVSIRGFGSEQYF,TGTGCCAGCAGCTTAGTTTCAATTCGGGGGTTCGGCAGCGAGCAGTACTTC,TRBV11-2,few,TRBJ2-7,-
CASSFYEGMNTEAFF,TGTGCCAGCAGCTTCTACGAGGGCATGAACACTGAAGCTTTCTTT,TRBV5-5,many,TRBJ1-1,-
CASSPSPTSGGVSYNEQFF,TGTGCCAGCAGCCCGTCCCCGACTAGCGGGGGTGTTAGCTACAATGAGCAGTTCTTC,TRBV7-3,-,TRBJ2-1,TRBD2
CASSQGMAVSGANVLTF,TGTGCCAGCAGCCAAGGTATGGCAGTCTCTGGGGCCAACGTCCTGACTTTC,TRBV3-1,-,TRBJ2-6,-
CASRPGPGSQYF,TGTGCCAGCAGACCGGGCCCCGGCTCGCAGTATTTT,TRBV6-2/TRBV6-3,-,TRBJ2-3,-
CSARDPGTSVYQPQHF,TGCAGTGCTAGAGACCCCGGGACATCGGTGTATCAGCCCCAGCATTTT,TRBV20-1,few,TRBJ1-5,-
CASSQVGSGTGAIYEQYF,TGTGCCAGCAGCCAAGTCGGCTCGGGGACAGGGGCTATCTACGAGCAGTACTTC,TRBV4-2,-,TRBJ2-7,TRBD1
CASSFQGDNEQYF,TGTGCCAGCAGCTTTCAGGGGGACAACGAGCAGTACTTC,TRBV11-1,many,TRBJ2-7,TRBD1